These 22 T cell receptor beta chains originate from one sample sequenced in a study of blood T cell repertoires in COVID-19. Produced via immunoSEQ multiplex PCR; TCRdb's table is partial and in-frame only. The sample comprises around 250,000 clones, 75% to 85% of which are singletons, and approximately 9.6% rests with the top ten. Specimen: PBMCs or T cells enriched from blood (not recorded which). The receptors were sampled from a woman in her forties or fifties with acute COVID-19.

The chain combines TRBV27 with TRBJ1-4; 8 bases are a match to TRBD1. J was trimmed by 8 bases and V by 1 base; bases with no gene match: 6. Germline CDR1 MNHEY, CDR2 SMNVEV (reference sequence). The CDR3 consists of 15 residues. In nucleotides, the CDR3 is TGTGCCAGCAGTTTATTTACAGGGGGTGTAGAAAAACTGTTTTTT. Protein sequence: CASSLFTGGVEKLFF. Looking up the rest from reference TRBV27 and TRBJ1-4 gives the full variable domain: EAQVTQNPRYLITVTGKKLTVTCSQNMNHEYMSWYRQDPGLGLRQIYYSMNVEVTDKGDVPEGYKVSRKEKRNFPLILESPSPNQTSLYFCASSLFTGGVEKLFFGSGTQLSVL.

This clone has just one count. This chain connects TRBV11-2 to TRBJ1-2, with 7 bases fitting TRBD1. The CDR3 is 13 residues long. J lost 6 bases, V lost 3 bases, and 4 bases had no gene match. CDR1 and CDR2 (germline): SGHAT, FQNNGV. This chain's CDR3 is CASSFDRANGYTF. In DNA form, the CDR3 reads TGTGCCAGCAGCTTTGACAGGGCGAATGGCTACACCTTC.

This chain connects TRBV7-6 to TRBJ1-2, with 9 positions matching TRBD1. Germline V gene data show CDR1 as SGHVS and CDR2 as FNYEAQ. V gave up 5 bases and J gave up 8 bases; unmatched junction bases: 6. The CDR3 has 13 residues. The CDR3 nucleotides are TGTGCCAGCAGCGGGACAGGGTATAGGGGCTACACCTTC. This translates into CASSGTGYRGYTF.

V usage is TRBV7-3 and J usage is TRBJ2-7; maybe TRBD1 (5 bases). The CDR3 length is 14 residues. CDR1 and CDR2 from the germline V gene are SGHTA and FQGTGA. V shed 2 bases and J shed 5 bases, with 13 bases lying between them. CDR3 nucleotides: TGTGCCAGCAGCTTATATGCAGGGCGCCACGAGCAGTACTTC. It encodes CASSLYAGRHEQYF.

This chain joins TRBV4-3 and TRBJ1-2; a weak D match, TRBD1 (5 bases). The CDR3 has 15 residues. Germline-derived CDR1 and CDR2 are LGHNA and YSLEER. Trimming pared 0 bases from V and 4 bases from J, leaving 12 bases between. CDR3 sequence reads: CASSQDVTVFYGYTF. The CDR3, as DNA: TGCGCCAGCAGCCAAGATGTGACAGTGTTCTATGGCTACACCTTC.

The CDR3 coding sequence is TGCGCCAGCAGCTTGGTAGGGGACAGAGGTGAGCAGTACTTC. Protein sequence: CASSLVGDRGEQYF. The genes are TRBV5-1 and TRBJ2-7, with 7 positions matching TRBD1. This CDR3 contains 14 residues. V was clipped by 0 bases and J by 7 bases; unmatched bases: 7. Germline loops: CDR1 SGHRS, CDR2 YFSETQ.

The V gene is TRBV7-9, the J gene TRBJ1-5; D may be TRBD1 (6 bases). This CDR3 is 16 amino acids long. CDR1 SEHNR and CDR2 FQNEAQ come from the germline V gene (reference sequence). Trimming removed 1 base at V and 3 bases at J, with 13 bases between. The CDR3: CASSLEQGGDNQPQHF. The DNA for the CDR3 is TGTGCCAGCAGCTTAGAACAGGGTGGGGACAATCAGCCCCAGCATTTT.

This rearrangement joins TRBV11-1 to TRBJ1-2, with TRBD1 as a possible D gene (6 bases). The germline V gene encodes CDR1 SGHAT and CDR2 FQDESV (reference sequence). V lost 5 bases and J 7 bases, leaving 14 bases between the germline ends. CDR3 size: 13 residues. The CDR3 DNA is TGTGCCAGCAGCCACAGGGCTTACGGTGGCTACACCTTC. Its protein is CASSHRAYGGYTF.

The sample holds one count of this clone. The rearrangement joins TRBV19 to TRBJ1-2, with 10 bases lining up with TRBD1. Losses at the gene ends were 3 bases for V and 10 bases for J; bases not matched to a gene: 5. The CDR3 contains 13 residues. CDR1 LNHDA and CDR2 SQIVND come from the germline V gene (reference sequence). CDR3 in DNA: TGTGCCAGTAGTATGGGACAGGGGACCCCCTACACCTTC. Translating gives CASSMGQGTPYTF. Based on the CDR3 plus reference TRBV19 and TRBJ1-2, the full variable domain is DGGITQSPKYLFRKEGQNVTLSCEQNLNHDAMYWYRQDPGQGLRLIYYSQIVNDFQKGDIAEGYSVSREKKESFPLTVTSAQKNPTAFYLCASSMGQGTPYTFGSGTRLTVV.

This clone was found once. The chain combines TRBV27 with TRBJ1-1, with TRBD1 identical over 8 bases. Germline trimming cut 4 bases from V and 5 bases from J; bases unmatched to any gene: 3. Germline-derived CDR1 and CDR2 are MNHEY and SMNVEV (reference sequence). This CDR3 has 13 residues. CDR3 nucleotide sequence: TGTGCCAGCAGTTGGACAGGGACGACTGAAGCTTTCTTT. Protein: CASSWTGTTEAFF.

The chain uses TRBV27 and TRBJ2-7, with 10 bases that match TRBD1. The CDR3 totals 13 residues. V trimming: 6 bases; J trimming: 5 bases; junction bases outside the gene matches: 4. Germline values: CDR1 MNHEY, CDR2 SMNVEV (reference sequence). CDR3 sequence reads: CASSGTGENEQYF. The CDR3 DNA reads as TGTGCCAGCAGCGGGACAGGGGAAAACGAGCAGTACTTC.

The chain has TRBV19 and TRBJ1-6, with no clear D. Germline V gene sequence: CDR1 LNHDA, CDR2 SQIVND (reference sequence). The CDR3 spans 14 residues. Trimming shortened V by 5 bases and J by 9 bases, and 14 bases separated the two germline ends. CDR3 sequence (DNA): TGTGCCAGTAGTGAAGGTCCCGGGGTTTCACCCCTCCACTTT. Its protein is CASSEGPGVSPLHF. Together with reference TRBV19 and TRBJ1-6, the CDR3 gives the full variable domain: DGGITQSPKYLFRKEGQNVTLSCEQNLNHDAMYWYRQDPGQGLRLIYYSQIVNDFQKGDIAEGYSVSREKKESFPLTVTSAQKNPTAFYLCASSEGPGVSPLHFGNGTRLTVT.

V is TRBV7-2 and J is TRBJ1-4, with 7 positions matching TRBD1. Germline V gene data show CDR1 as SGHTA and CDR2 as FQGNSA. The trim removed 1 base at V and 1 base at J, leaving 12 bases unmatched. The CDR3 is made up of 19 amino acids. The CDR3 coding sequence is TGTGCCAGCAGCTTAGGAGGGGGCAGGGTCTTTGGAACTAATGAAAAACTGTTTTTT. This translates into CASSLGGGRVFGTNEKLFF.

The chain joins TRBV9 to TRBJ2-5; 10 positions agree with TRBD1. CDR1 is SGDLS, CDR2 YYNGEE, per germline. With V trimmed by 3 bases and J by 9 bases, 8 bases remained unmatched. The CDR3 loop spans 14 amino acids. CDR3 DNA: TGTGCCAGCAGCGACGGGGACAGGGGCGAGTCCCAGTACTTC. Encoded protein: CASSDGDRGESQYF.

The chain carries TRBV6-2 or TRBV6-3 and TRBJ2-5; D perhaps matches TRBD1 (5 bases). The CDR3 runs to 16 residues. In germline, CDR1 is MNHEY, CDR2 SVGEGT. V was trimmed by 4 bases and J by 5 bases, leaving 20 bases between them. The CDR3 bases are TGTGCCAGCAGTTCCTCGGGTTTTGCAGGGAAGGAGACCCAGTACTTC. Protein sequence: CASSSSGFAGKETQYF.

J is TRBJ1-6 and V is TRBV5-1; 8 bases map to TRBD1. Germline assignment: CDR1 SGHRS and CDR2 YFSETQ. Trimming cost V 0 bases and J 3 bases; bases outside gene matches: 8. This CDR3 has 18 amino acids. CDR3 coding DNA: TGCGCCAGCAGCTTGGCGGGACAGGCCGGCGACTATAATTCACCCCTCCACTTT. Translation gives CASSLAGQAGDYNSPLHF.

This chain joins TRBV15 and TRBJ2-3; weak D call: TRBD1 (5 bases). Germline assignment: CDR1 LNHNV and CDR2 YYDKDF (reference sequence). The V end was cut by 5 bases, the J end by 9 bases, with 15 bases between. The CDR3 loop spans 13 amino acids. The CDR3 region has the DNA TGTGCCACCAGCTGGACATACCTCGAGACGCAGTATTTT. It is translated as CATSWTYLETQYF. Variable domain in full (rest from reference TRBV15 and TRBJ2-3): DAMVIQNPRYQVTQFGKPVTLSCSQTLNHNVMYWYQQKSSQAPKLLFHYYDKDFNNEADTPDNFQSRRPNTSFCFLDIRSPGLGDTAMYLCATSWTYLETQYFGPGTRLTVL.

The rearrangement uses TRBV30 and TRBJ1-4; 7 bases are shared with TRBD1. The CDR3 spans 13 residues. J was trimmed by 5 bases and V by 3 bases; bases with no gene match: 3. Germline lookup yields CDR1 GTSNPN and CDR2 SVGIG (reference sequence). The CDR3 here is CAWRRGPNEKLFF. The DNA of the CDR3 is TGTGCCTGGAGGAGGGGGCCCAATGAAAAACTGTTTTTT.

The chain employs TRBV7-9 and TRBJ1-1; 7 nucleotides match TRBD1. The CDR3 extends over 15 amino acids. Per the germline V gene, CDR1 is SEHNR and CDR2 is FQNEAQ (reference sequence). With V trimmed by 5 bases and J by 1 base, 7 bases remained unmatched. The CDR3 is CASSAPDRENTEAFF. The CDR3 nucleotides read TGTGCCAGCAGCGCCCCCGACAGGGAGAACACTGAAGCTTTCTTT.

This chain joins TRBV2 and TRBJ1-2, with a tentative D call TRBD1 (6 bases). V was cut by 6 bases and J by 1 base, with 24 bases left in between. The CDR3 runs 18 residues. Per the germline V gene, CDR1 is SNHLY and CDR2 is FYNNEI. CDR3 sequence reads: CASSLGFLGQQYNYGYTF. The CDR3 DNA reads TGTGCCAGCAGCCTAGGGTTCCTTGGACAGCAGTATAACTATGGCTACACCTTC.

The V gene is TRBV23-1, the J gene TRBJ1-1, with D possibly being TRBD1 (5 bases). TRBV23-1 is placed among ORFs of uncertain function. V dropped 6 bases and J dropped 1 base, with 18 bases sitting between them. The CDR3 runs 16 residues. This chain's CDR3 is CASRDNFLSENTEAFF. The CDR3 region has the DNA TGCGCCAGCAGGGACAATTTCTTGAGTGAGAACACTGAAGCTTTCTTT.

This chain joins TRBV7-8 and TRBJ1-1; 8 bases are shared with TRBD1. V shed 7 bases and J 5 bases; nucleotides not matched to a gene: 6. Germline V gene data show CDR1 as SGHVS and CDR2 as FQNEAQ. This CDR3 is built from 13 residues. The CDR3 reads CASIRTGWTEAFF. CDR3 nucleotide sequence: TGTGCCAGCATCCGGACAGGGTGGACTGAAGCTTTCTTT.